This paragraph covers one T cell receptor beta chain sequence. Antigen: not known. TCRdb called the PCR reads again in MiXCR, with one record for every CDR3 protein. The sample comprises roughly 14,000 distinct CDR3 sequences, 69% of which are singletons, and about 1% rests with the top ten. This CDR3 has 13 residues. V was cut by 5 bases and J by 1 base, with 8 bases left in between. Germline assignment: CDR1 SGHTA and CDR2 FQGTGA. This entry belongs to a study of vaccination and CD4 T cells after COVID-19. Study-wide findings and caveats: Sampling was limited to relatively few convalescent patients, with no early post-infection timepoints studied.

V and J are TRBV7-3 and TRBJ1-2; unclear D gene. The receptor was derived from a human donor who had recovered from COVID-19. Sequences were derived from CD4+ T cells from blood, sampled after SARS-CoV-2 vaccination. The CDR3 is CASSKANNYGYTF. The CDR3 bases are TGTGCCAGCAGCAAGGCGAATAACTATGGCTACACCTTC.